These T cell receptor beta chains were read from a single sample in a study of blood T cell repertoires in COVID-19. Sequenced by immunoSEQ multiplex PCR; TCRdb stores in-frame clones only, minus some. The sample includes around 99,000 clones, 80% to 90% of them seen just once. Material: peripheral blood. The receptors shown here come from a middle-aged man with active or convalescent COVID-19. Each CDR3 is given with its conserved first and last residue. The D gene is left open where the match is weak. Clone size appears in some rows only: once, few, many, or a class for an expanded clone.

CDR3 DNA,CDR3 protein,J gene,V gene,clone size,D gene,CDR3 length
TGCGCCAGCAGCTTGGCCGACAGGGGGGCTGATGGCTACACCTTC,CASSLADRGADGYTF,TRBJ1-2,TRBV5-1,NA,TRBD1,15
TGTGCCAGCAGCCCCAGGGAGGCAAGCGGGGAGCTGTTTTTT,CASSPREASGELFF,TRBJ2-2,TRBV5-6,NA,NA,14
TGTGCCTGGTCCAGGCGGGACTCTGGAAACACCATATATTTT,CAWSRRDSGNTIYF,TRBJ1-3,TRBV30,few,NA,14
TGTGCCAGCTCACCAACGTCTGCGGGCTCTGGAAACACCATATATTTT,CASSPTSAGSGNTIYF,TRBJ1-3,TRBV18,NA,NA,16
TGTGCCAGCAGCCCGCCGACTAGCGGGAGGGCCATTGGTACGCAGTATTTT,CASSPPTSGRAIGTQYF,TRBJ2-3,TRBV7-2,few,TRBD2,17
TGTGCCAGCACCTACACCGTGGGGGGGAGCCAAGAGACCCAGTACTTC,CASTYTVGGSQETQYF,TRBJ2-5,TRBV11-2,few,TRBD2,16
TGTGCCTGGAGTGGACAGGGGGGGGAGACCCAGTACTTC,CAWSGQGGETQYF,TRBJ2-5,TRBV30,NA,TRBD1,13
TGTGCCAGCAGTGCCGACATAAACACTGAAGCTTTCTTT,CASSADINTEAFF,TRBJ1-1,TRBV6-4,NA,NA,13
TGTGCCAGCAGCTATCTAGCGTTCGCGAACACCGGGGAGCTGTTTTTT,CASSYLAFANTGELFF,TRBJ2-2,TRBV25-1,NA,NA,16
TGTGCCAGCAGTTCAAACCTAGCGGGGGGGACGACCCAGTACTTC,CASSSNLAGGTTQYF,TRBJ2-5,TRBV27,NA,TRBD2,15
TGCGCCAGCAGCTTGGGCGGAGAGGCTGGAAACACCATATATTTT,CASSLGGEAGNTIYF,TRBJ1-3,TRBV5-1,NA,NA,15
TGTGCCAGCAGTTACGCGGGGGCTGGAAACATTCAGTACTTC,CASSYAGAGNIQYF,TRBJ2-4,TRBV6-2/TRBV6-3,NA,NA,14
TGCGCCAGCAGCCGAGCGCCGAGCTCTGGGGCCAACGTCCTGACTTTC,CASSRAPSSGANVLTF,TRBJ2-6,TRBV5-1,NA,NA,16
TGTGCCAGCAGCTTCCGGGGGACGGAACTCACAGATACGCAGTATTTT,CASSFRGTELTDTQYF,TRBJ2-3,TRBV11-1,NA,NA,16
TGTGCCAGCAGCGTAGGAACAGTCCAGACCTACGAGCAGTACTTC,CASSVGTVQTYEQYF,TRBJ2-7,TRBV9,NA,NA,15
TGTGCCAGCAGTTTCCCCTCTGAGGGTCCTGCCTACGAGCAGTACTTC,CASSFPSEGPAYEQYF,TRBJ2-7,TRBV6-2/TRBV6-3,NA,NA,16
TGTGCCACCAGTGTAGCGGGAGACCCCCACGAGCAGTACTTC,CATSVAGDPHEQYF,TRBJ2-7,TRBV24-1,once,TRBD2,14
TGTGCCAGCAGCCCCGGGTTAGCGGGGGTCTACAATGAGCAGTTCTTC,CASSPGLAGVYNEQFF,TRBJ2-1,TRBV7-2,NA,TRBD2,16
TGTGCCAGCAGCCAAGAGTCGGGACTAGCGGGTGCAGATACGCAGTATTTT,CASSQESGLAGADTQYF,TRBJ2-3,TRBV3-1/TRBV3-2,NA,TRBD2,17
TGCAGCGTTGACGTGGGAGCAGGGGGCTATGGCTACACCTTC,CSVDVGAGGYGYTF,TRBJ1-2,TRBV29-1,once,TRBD1,14
TGCGCCAGCAGCTTTAACGGACAGGGGCGAGGAGATACGCAGTATTTT,CASSFNGQGRGDTQYF,TRBJ2-3,TRBV5-1,few,TRBD1,16
TGTGCCAGCAGCTTAGGGGGGACAAGCAATCAGCCCCAGCATTTT,CASSLGGTSNQPQHF,TRBJ1-5,TRBV11-2,NA,NA,15
TGTGCCAGCAGCCGCTGGACAGGGGAATACAATGAGCAGTTCTTC,CASSRWTGEYNEQFF,TRBJ2-1,TRBV9,NA,TRBD1,15
TGTGCCAGCAGCTATACAGGGGACTATGGCTACACCTTC,CASSYTGDYGYTF,TRBJ1-2,TRBV5-6,NA,TRBD1,13
TGTGCCAGCAGGAAGACAGAATCTAATCAGCCCCAGCATTTT,CASRKTESNQPQHF,TRBJ1-5,TRBV2,few,NA,14
TGTGCCAGCAGAATACAGGGGGGCACTGAAGCTTTCTTT,CASRIQGGTEAFF,TRBJ1-1,TRBV7-2,NA,TRBD1,13
TGTGCCAGCTCAGTGAGCTCTGGGGCCAACGTCCTGACTTTC,CASSVSSGANVLTF,TRBJ2-6,TRBV18,NA,NA,14
TGTGCCAGTCGACCCGGGGGGGGCACTGAAGCTTTCTTT,CASRPGGGTEAFF,TRBJ1-1,TRBV19,NA,NA,13
TGTGCCAGCAGTTTGTTCGGCGGGAGTTTCAGTATCGAGCAGTACTTC,CASSLFGGSFSIEQYF,TRBJ2-7,TRBV28,NA,TRBD2,16
TGTGCCAGCAGCCCCCTTAAGGGACCCGGGAGAGGAAACACCATATATTTT,CASSPLKGPGRGNTIYF,TRBJ1-3,TRBV7-2,NA,NA,17
TGTGCCAGCAGCGGGACAGCTCAGCCCCAGCATTTT,CASSGTAQPQHF,TRBJ1-5,TRBV2,NA,TRBD1,12
TGTGCCAGCAGTTTTTCTAGCGACCTCGGAAACATTCAGTACTTC,CASSFSSDLGNIQYF,TRBJ2-4,TRBV28,NA,NA,15
TGTGCCTGGGGCTACAGGGTAAACACTGAAGCTTTCTTT,CAWGYRVNTEAFF,TRBJ1-1,TRBV30,NA,NA,13
TGTGCCAGCAGTGAATTGGAGGTGAACCCTCCCTACGAGCAGTACTTC,CASSELEVNPPYEQYF,TRBJ2-7,TRBV6-1,NA,NA,16